One sample yielded the 19 T cell receptor beta chains listed below, sequenced in a study of blood T cell repertoires in COVID-19. Libraries were prepared by immunoSEQ multiplex PCR; TCRdb keeps only in-frame clonotypes and omits some of them. The table lists approximately 100,000 clones, approximately 84% of them singletons. Material for sequencing was peripheral blood. These receptors were obtained from a woman in her sixties with acute or convalescent COVID-19.

This clone was seen a single time. The gene calls are TRBV10-1 and TRBJ2-7; 8 bases align to TRBD1. The junction had 15 bases not matched to a gene; V was cut back by 1 base and J by 4 bases. Germline V lookup: CDR1 WNHNN, CDR2 SYGVQD (reference sequence). The CDR3 length is 18 residues. This CDR3 reads CASSELSWTGNPVYEQYF. CDR3 bases: TGCGCCAGCAGTGAGTTAAGTTGGACAGGGAATCCCGTTTACGAGCAGTACTTC.

The chain recombines TRBV5-5 with TRBJ1-4; a weak D match, TRBD1 (6 bases). V was clipped by 4 bases and J by 7 bases, with 17 bases between them. Germline V lookup: CDR1 SGHKS, CDR2 YYEKEE (reference sequence). The CDR3 spans 15 residues. The CDR3 loop reads CASSTAGAGGEKLFF. CDR3 DNA: TGTGCCAGCAGCACAGCAGGGGCTGGGGGTGAAAAACTGTTTTTT.

This clone has more than one count but fewer than ten. This chain connects TRBV19 to TRBJ1-1; TRBD1 aligns across 8 bases. The germline gives CDR1 LNHDA, CDR2 SQIVND (reference sequence). The CDR3 runs 13 residues. V lost 6 bases to trimming and J lost 5 bases; unmatched junction nucleotides: 5. CDR3 coding DNA: TGTGCCAGTAGCGGACAGGGATGGACTGAAGCTTTCTTT. Amino acid sequence: CASSGQGWTEAFF.

In its sample, this clone was seen once. The chain uses TRBV7-9 and TRBJ1-1, with a weak D call TRBD1 (5 bases). V gave up 1 base and J gave up 4 bases, with 13 bases separating them. The CDR3 sequence is 15 residues long. CDR1 is SEHNR, CDR2 FQNEAQ, per germline (reference sequence). The CDR3 is CASSLDLGVGTEAFF. The DNA of the CDR3 is TGTGCCAGCAGCTTAGATCTAGGGGTGGGCACTGAAGCTTTCTTT.

This clone was recorded only once. This chain links TRBV4-1 with TRBJ1-2; D remains ambiguous. The CDR3 extends over 14 amino acids. The germline gives CDR1 MGHRA, CDR2 YSYEKL. V was pared by 2 bases and J by 5 bases, with 12 bases between. The CDR3 protein is CASSQQQVYYGYTF. As DNA, the CDR3 is TGCGCCAGCAGCCAACAGCAGGTCTATTATGGCTACACCTTC.

This chain connects TRBV2 to TRBJ2-5; the match to TRBD2 covers 7 bases. There are 14 residues in the CDR3. Germline V gene lookup returns CDR1 SNHLY and CDR2 FYNNEI. V was clipped by 4 bases and J by 2 bases; unmatched bases: 4. CDR3: CASSGGGRQETQYF. The CDR3 nucleotides are TGTGCCAGCAGTGGGGGGGGACGGCAAGAGACCCAGTACTTC.

The chain employs TRBV25-1 and TRBJ2-7; TRBD1 agrees at 8 bases. The CDR3 has 12 residues. Germline values: CDR1 MGHDK, CDR2 SYGVNS. V dropped 10 bases and J dropped 3; count of bases not matched to a gene: 5. In DNA, the CDR3 is TGTGCCACGAGGACAGGGAGCTACGAGCAGTACTTC. Amino acid sequence: CATRTGSYEQYF.

Points on this clone: The sample contains more than one DNA sequence encoding this CDR3. The CDR3 DNA reads as TGCGCCAGCAGCTTGGGCTGGACAGCTATGAACACTGAAGCTTTCTTT. It yields the protein CASSLGWTAMNTEAFF. The genes are TRBV5-1 and TRBJ1-1, with a tentative D call TRBD1 (6 bases). Between the trimmed V and J ends, which lost 0 bases and 0 bases, there was a span of 12 bases. There are 16 residues in the CDR3. Germline V gene data show CDR1 as SGHRS and CDR2 as YFSETQ.

This chain joins TRBV7-6 and TRBJ2-2; a weak D match, TRBD1 (7 bases). Trimming stripped 5 bases from V and 5 bases from J, with 15 bases between. CDR3 length equals 15 residues. Germline V gene data show CDR1 as SGHVS and CDR2 as FNYEAQ. The CDR3 DNA sequence: TGTGCCAGCAGCCAACCCTCAGGGGGGACCGGGGAGCTGTTTTTT. This gives the protein CASSQPSGGTGELFF. Together with reference TRBV7-6 and TRBJ2-2, the CDR3 gives the full variable domain: GAGVSQSPRYKVTKRGQDVALRCDPISGHVSLYWYRQALGQGPEFLTYFNYEAQQDKSGLPNDRFSAERPEGSISTLTIQRTEQRDSAMYRCASSQPSGGTGELFFGEGSRLTVL.

This rearrangement joins TRBV14 to TRBJ2-2; 9 bases map to TRBD2. The CDR3 covers 17 residues. Germline V gene sequence: CDR1 SGHDN, CDR2 FVKESK. Trimming cost V 4 bases and J 3 bases; bases outside gene matches: 9. CDR3 loop: CASSRLIAGVYTGELFF. The CDR3 nucleotides read TGTGCCAGCAGCCGGTTGATAGCGGGGGTTTACACCGGGGAGCTGTTTTTT.

This clone has just one count. The V call is TRBV4-2, the J call TRBJ1-1; D unclear. Deletions cut 4 bases from V and 12 bases from J, with 12 bases between. CDR1 and CDR2 (germline): LGHNA, YNFKEQ. The CDR3 is 11 residues long. As DNA, the CDR3 is TGTGCCAGCAGCCCAGGTCTAACGACTTTCTTT. Amino acids: CASSPGLTTFF.

V gene TRBV19 combines with J gene TRBJ2-1; D may be TRBD2 (6 bases). The V gene lost 6 bases and the J gene lost 5 bases, with 20 bases spanning the gap. The germline CDR1 and CDR2 sequences are LNHDA and SQIVND (reference sequence). CDR3 length: 16 amino acids. CDR3 DNA: TGTGCCAGTAGCCCCAGCTCCGGGGGTTACAACAATGAGCAGTTCTTC. As protein: CASSPSSGGYNNEQFF.

The chain uses TRBV11-2 and TRBJ1-6; the match to TRBD1 covers 10 bases. The CDR3 loop spans 16 amino acids. V shed 0 bases and J 6 bases; nucleotides not matched to a gene: 2. CDR1 and CDR2 (germline): SGHAT, FQNNGV. CDR3 bases: TGTGCCAGCAGCTTAGACGGACAGGGGGTTAATTCACCCCTCCACTTT. It yields the protein CASSLDGQGVNSPLHF.

The chain has TRBV3-1 (or the pseudogene TRBV3-2) and TRBJ2-1, with D possibly matching TRBD1 (6 bases). Germline CDR1 LGHDT, CDR2 YNNKEL (reference sequence). The CDR3 covers 15 residues. V gave up 1 base and J gave up 1 base, with 8 bases separating them. The CDR3 DNA reads TGTGCCAGCAGCCAAGCAGGGGTTTCCTACAATGAGCAGTTCTTC. It specifies CASSQAGVSYNEQFF.

The CDR3 loop is CASSQDTGETQYF. The CDR3 nucleotides read TGCGCCAGCAGCCAAGATACGGGGGAGACCCAGTACTTC. This sequence joins TRBV4-1 and TRBJ2-5, with D possibly matching TRBD2 (5 bases). The length of the CDR3 is 13 residues. From germline, CDR1 is MGHRA and CDR2 YSYEKL. V lost 0 bases and J lost 5, with 7 bases in between.

As for this clone: The sample carries other DNA sequences with the same CDR3. The rearrangement links TRBV7-2 to TRBJ1-2; no definite D call. Germline CDR1 is SGHTA and CDR2 is FQGNSA. V lost 5 bases and J lost 5, with 6 bases in between. The CDR3 totals 11 residues. CDR3 nucleotide sequence: TGTGCCAGCAGCCGAGAATATGGCTACACCTTC. It translates to CASSREYGYTF.

The rearrangement links TRBV5-6 to TRBJ1-5; D is uncertain. Between the trimmed V and J ends, which lost 2 bases and 7 bases, there was a span of 10 bases. The germline gives CDR1 SGHDT, CDR2 YYEEEE. The CDR3 has 13 amino acids. The CDR3 DNA reads as TGTGCCAGCAGCTTATCACCAGGCCAGCCCCAGCATTTT. Its protein is CASSLSPGQPQHF.

This clone occurred many times. V and J are TRBV7-9 and TRBJ1-2; 9 bases fit TRBD1. The CDR3 spans 15 residues. Looked up from germline, CDR1 is SEHNR and CDR2 is FQNEAQ (reference sequence). Trimming removed 7 bases from V and 7 bases from J; junction bases left unmatched: 13. This CDR3 is CASTTPGQGEGGYTF. In nucleotides, the CDR3 is TGTGCCAGCACAACACCGGGACAGGGTGAGGGTGGCTACACCTTC.

The chain is built from TRBV11-2 and TRBJ2-3; perhaps TRBD2 as D (6 bases). Trimming cost V 4 bases and J 4 bases, with 12 bases left between them. The CDR3 consists of 14 residues. From germline, CDR1 is SGHAT and CDR2 FQNNGV. CDR3 in amino acids: CASSSSTSPDTQYF. The CDR3 DNA reads TGTGCCAGCAGCTCCTCGACTAGTCCAGATACGCAGTATTTT.